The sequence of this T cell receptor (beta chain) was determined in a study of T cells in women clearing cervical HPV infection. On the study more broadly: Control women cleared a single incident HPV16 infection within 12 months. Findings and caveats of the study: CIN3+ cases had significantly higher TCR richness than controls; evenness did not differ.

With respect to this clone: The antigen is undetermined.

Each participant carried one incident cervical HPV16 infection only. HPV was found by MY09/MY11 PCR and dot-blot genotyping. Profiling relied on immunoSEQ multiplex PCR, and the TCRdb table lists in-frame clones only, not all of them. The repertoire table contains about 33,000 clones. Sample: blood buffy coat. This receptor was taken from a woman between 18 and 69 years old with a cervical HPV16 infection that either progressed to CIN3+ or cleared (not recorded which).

The CDR3 reads CASSLEGVDQPQHF. The DNA read from the CDR3 is TGCGCCAGCAGCTTGGAAGGGGTTGATCAGCCC. This chain links TRBV5-1 with TRBJ1-5; D is possibly TRBD1 (5 bases). The missing CDR3 end, 3 residues past where the read stops, is filled in from the germline J gene. V lost 0 bases and J 5 bases, leaving 9 bases between the germline ends. The CDR3 spans 14 residues. Germline CDR1 reads SGHRS; CDR2 reads YFSETQ.